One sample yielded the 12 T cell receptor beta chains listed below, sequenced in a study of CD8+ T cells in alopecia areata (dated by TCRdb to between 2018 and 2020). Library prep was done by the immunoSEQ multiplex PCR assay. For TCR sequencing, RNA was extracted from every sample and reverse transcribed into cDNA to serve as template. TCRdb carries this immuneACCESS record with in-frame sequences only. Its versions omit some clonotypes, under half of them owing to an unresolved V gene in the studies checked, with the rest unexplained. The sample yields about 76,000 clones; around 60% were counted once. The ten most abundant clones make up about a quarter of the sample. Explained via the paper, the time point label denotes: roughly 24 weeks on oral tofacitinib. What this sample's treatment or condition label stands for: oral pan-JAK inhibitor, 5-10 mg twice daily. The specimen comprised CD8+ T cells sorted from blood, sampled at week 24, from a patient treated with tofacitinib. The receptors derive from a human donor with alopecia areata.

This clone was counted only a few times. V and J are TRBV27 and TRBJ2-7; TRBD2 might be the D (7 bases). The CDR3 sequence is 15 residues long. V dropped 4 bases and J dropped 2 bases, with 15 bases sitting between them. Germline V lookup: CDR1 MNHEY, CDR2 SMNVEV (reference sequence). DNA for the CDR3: TGTGCCAGCAGTTCGGGTATAGGGGGGGCCTACGAGCAGTACTTC. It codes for CASSSGIGGAYEQYF.

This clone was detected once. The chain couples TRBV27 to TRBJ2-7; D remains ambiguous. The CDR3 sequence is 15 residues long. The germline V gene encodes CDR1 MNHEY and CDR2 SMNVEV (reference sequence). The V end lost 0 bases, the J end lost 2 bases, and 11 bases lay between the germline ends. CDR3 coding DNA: TGTGCCAGCAGTTTATCGCCAGACGGTACCTACGAGCAGTACTTC. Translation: CASSLSPDGTYEQYF.

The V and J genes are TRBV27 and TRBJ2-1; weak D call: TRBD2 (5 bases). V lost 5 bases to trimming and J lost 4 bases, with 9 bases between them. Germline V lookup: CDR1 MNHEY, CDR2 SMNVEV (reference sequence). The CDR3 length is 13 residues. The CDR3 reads CASSTTSYNEQFF. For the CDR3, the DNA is TGTGCCAGCAGTACCACTAGTTACAATGAGCAGTTCTTC.

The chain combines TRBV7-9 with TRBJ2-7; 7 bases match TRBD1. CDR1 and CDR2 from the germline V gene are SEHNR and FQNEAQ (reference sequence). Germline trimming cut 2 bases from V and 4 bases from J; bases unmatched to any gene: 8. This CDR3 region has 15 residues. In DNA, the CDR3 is TGTGCCAGCAGCTTAACGACAGGGAGTGTGTACGAGCAGTACTTC. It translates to CASSLTTGSVYEQYF. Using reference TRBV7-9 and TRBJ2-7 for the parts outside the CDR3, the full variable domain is DTGVSQNPRHKITKRGQNVTFRCDPISEHNRLYWYRQTLGQGPEFLTYFQNEAQLEKSRLLSDRFSAERPKGSFSTLEIQRTEQGDSAMYLCASSLTTGSVYEQYFGPGTRLTVT.

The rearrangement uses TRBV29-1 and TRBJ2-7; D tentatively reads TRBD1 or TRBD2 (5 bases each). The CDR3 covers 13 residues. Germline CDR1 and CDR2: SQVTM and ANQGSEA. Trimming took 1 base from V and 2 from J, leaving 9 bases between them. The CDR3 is CSVEGGTTYEQYF. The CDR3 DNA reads TGCAGCGTTGAAGGTGGGACCACCTACGAGCAGTACTTC.

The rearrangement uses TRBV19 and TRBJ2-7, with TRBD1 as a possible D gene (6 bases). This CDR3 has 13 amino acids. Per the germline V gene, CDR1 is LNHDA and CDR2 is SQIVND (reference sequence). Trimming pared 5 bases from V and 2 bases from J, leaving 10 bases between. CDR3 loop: CASSPGQAYEQYF. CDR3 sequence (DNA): TGTGCCAGTAGTCCGGGACAAGCCTACGAGCAGTACTTC. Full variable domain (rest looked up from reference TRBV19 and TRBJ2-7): DGGITQSPKYLFRKEGQNVTLSCEQNLNHDAMYWYRQDPGQGLRLIYYSQIVNDFQKGDIAEGYSVSREKKESFPLTVTSAQKNPTAFYLCASSPGQAYEQYFGPGTRLTVT.

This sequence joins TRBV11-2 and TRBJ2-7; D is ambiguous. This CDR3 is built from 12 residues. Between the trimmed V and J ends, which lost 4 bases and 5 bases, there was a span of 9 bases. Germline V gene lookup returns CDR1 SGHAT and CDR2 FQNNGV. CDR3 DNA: TGTGCCAGCAGCTCCGGATCAAACGAGCAGTACTTC. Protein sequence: CASSSGSNEQYF.

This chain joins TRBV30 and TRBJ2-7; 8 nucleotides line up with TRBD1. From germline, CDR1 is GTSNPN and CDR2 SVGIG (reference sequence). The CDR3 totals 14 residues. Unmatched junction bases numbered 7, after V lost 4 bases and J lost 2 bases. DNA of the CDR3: TGTGCCTGGACCCCGACAGGGGTTGCCTACGAGCAGTACTTC. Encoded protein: CAWTPTGVAYEQYF.

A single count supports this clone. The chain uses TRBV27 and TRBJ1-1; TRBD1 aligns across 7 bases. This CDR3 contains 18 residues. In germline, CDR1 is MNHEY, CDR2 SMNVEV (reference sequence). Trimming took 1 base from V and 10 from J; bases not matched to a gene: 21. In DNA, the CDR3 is TGTGCCAGCAGTTTATATCCCGGGTCGACAGGGCGGGGATTTACAGCTTTCTTT. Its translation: CASSLYPGSTGRGFTAFF.

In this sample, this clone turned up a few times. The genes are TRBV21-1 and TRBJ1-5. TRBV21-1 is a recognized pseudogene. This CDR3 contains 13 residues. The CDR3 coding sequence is TGTGCCAGCGGAACATCGGGGGATCAGCCCCAGCATTTT. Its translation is CASGTSGDQPQHF.

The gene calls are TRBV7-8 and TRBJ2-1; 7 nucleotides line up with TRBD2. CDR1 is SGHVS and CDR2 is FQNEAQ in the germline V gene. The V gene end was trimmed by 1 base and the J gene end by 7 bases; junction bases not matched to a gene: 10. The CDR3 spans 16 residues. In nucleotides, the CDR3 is TGTGCCAGCAGCTTAGTCGAGGGAGGGCCTCAGAATGAGCAGTTCTTC. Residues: CASSLVEGGPQNEQFF.

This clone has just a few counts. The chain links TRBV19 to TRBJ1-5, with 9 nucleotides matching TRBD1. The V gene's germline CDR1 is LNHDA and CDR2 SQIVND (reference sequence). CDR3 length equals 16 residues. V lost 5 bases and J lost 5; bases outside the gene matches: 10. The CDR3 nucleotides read TGTGCCAGTAGTCCTAGGGGACAGGGTTGGCATCAGCCCCAGCATTTT. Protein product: CASSPRGQGWHQPQHF.